The subject of this entry is one T cell receptor beta chain. Antigen specificity is unknown. Gene and germline names: mouse. The CDR3 is cut off 1 residue early in the read; its end comes from the germline J gene. The sample comes from a study of tissue T cells after allogeneic stem cell transplantation. The study's findings and limits: Shared clones across patients were few; motif clustering revealed tissue-specific shared signatures. Tissue-detected TCR repertoire was only partly captured by blood and spleen T cells. Anatomically similar tissues had similar TCR repertoires within each patient.

V was shortened by 0 bases and J by 1 base, with 7 bases between the two germline ends. Germline V lookup: CDR1 FNHDT, CDR2 SITEND (reference sequence). CDR3 size: 15 residues. This table comes from immunoSEQ multiplex PCR, and its TCRdb copy is limited to in-frame clones, with some not included. Here the sample spans 8,500 to 9,000 clones, approximately 47% being singletons. Time point in this sample: mouse harvest day 7 after allogeneic transplant. The graft held 10^6 splenic CD5+ T cells and 10^7 T-cell-depleted bone marrow cells. Mice had MHC-mismatched B6 into BALB/c GVHD, sampled day 7 or 14. The sample comprised skin. The source is a female BALB/c mouse given C57BL/6 T cells with graft-versus-host disease after an allogeneic hematopoietic cell transplant. The rearrangement joins TRBV19 to TRBJ2-2; D gene uncertain. This chain's CDR3 is CASSIVRRNTGQLYF. CDR3 bases read: TGTGCCAGCAGTATAGTCAGGAGAAACACCGGGCAGCTCTAC.